Sequencing of this TCR beta chain was carried out in a study of CD8 T cells in ankylosing spondylitis. Notes on the study in general: Previously reported in reactive arthritis synovial fluid and blood were some of the motif variants. One TCR beta motif, made up of about 8 highly homologous variants, appeared characteristic of ankylosing spondylitis blood. Clones that were linked to disease were CD8+ and were relatively rare in peripheral blood. Researchers reportedly found disease-linked clones significantly enriched in matched ankylosing spondylitis synovial fluid.

V lost 7 bases to trimming and J lost 0 bases, with 23 bases between them. Germline CDR1 reads SGDLS; CDR2 reads YYNGEE. The CDR3 covers 18 residues. On this clonotype: Its cognate antigen is unknown.

It was by quantitative 5'-RACE with molecular barcodes that TCR beta libraries were made. TCRdb redid the calling of the 5' RACE reads with MiXCR, one entry per CDR3 protein. This sample carries about 90,000 distinct CDR3 sequences, about 8.1% of them seen once, and the ten largest clones take more than 30%. This receptor was obtained from a male donor with ankylosing spondylitis. The specimen was blood, either unsorted or a sorted T cell fraction (not recorded which). The V call is TRBV9, the J call TRBJ2-1; D may be TRBD2 (6 bases). CDR3 DNA: TGTGCCAGCGGAGATCCGGAATCGGGAGTGGGCTCCTACAATGAGCAGTTCTTC. It codes for CASGDPESGVGSYNEQFF.